This T cell receptor (beta chain) emerged from a study of T cells after yellow fever vaccination. It was through 5'RACE template switching that TCR cDNA was made, with a universal primer site and UMIs added. TCRdb ran MiXCR on the 5' RACE reads and lists one entry per CDR3 protein. The sample includes roughly 160,000 distinct CDR3 sequences, 9.3% of them seen just once. A few counts support this clonotype. In germline, CDR1 is SEHNR, CDR2 FQNEAQ (reference sequence). V lost 5 bases and J 1 base, leaving 11 bases between the germline ends. The CDR3 has 14 residues. The sample here was CD8+ T cells sorted from PBMCs, taken 45 days after the yellow fever booster vaccination. The gene calls are TRBV7-9 and TRBJ1-1; unclear D gene. The sequence came from a man aged 18-30 years who received the YFV17D yellow fever vaccine. CDR3 sequence (DNA): TGTGCCAGCAGCCCATTAGCAGCGAACACTGAAGCTTTCTTT. Its protein product is CASSPLAANTEAFF.